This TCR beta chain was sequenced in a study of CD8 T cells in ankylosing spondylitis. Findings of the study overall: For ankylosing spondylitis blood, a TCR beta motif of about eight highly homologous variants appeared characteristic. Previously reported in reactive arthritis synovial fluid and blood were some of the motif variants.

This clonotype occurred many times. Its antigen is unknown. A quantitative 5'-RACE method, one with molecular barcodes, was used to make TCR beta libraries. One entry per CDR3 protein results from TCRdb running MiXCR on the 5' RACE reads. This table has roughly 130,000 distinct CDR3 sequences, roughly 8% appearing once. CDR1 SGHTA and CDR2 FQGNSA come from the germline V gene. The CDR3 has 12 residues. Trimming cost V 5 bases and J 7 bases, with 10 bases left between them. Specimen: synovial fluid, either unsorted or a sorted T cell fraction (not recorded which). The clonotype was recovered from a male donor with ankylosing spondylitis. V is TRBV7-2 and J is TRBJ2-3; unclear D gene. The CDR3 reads CASSKSRHTQYF. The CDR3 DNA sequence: TGTGCCAGCAGCAAAAGCCGGCATACGCAGTATTTT.